This TCR beta chain derives from a study of identical twins. A few counts support this clonotype. TCRdb re-called the 5' RACE reads through MiXCR, storing one row per CDR3 protein. The sample lists some 710,000 distinct CDR3 sequences, around 6.1% occurring once. Trimming stripped 4 bases from V and 5 bases from J, with 24 bases between. Germline V lookup: CDR1 SEHNR, CDR2 FQNEAQ (reference sequence). This CDR3 has 17 amino acids. J is TRBJ2-7 and V is TRBV7-9; a weak D match, TRBD2 (7 bases). Sequences were obtained from naive T cells sorted from blood. This receptor was taken from a man aged 18 to 30 in good health. The CDR3 bases are TGTGCCAGCAGCTCGACAATAGCTAGGGGGGGGTCCAACGAGCAGTACTTC. It encodes CASSSTIARGGSNEQYF.